This T cell receptor beta chain was recorded in a study of regulatory T cells in long-lasting Graves disease (dated by TCRdb to the early 2020s). In the study overall: In the newly diagnosed Graves' disease group, patients had been taking antithyroid drugs for less than 3 months. Persistent Graves' disease patients were compared with newly diagnosed Graves' disease patients by peripheral blood TCR sequencing and RNA sequencing. The study took place in China and was registered as a clinical trial. A total of about 33 samples underwent TCR sequencing, from roughly 13 patients with persistent Graves' disease and approximately 20 patients with newly diagnosed Graves' disease.

Measured from the cysteine to the phenylalanine, the CDR3 is 15 residues long. The entry retains the CDR3 DNA only, 45 bases that are in frame from base 1. The germline V gene yields MGHRA for CDR1 and YSYEKL for CDR2. At the junction V is shortened by 0 bases and J by 4 bases, with 13 bases in between. Many counts were recorded for this clonotype. What this receptor recognizes is not known. No much larger clonotype is one base removed from it; base qualities were not supplied. Receptors were amplified or captured by multiplex PCR. Sequenced using an Illumina HiSeq 4000. TCR beta libraries were built with iRepertoire HTBI primers and Arm-PCR amplification of CDR3 regions. Gel purification was performed on PCR products prior to sequencing. In the source study's methods: A total of under 80 TRBV and approximately 13 TRBJ segments were identified across samples and were used for gene usage analysis of CDR3 amino acid clonotypes. Filtered high-quality paired reads were merged into contigs using COPE and FqMerger. BLAST was used to align contigs to IMGT TRBV, TRBD and TRBJ reference genes, and CDR3 was defined according to IMGT. Highly expanded clones were defined as clonotypes with a frequency above 0.1%. Repertoire diversity was measured by Shannon entropy, and V-J evenness by the Gini coefficient. Clonotypes shared by more than one individual were considered public. TCRdb reran the public reads through fastp at Q25 and MiXCR, keeping productive beta chains. Duplicate CDR3 protein sequences are folded into a single record with the most common DNA and genes. The V and J calls were determined by TCRdb, not by the authors. Recorded for this sample are approximately 360,000 distinct CDR3 sequences; about an eighth of them occurred a single time. About 19% of the sample rests with the top ten.

Taken with the paper, the label for time point translates to: newly diagnosed GD, antithyroid drugs for less than 3 months. For both TCR sequencing and RNA sequencing, RNA was extracted from PBMCs in TRIzol. The diagnosis of Graves' disease followed American Thyroid Association guidelines. Patients were recruited from an endocrinology department in Xi'an, China. Each patient gave about 10 milliliters of peripheral blood, collected in an EDTA anticoagulant tube. PBMCs were isolated by Ficoll Paque Plus density gradient separation without further T cell sorting. An Agilent 2100 Bioanalyzer and agarose gel were used to assess RNA quality, and a NanoDrop 2000 was used to measure RNA concentration. General study outcomes and caveats: Peripheral blood alone was examined, since thyroid tissue, which constituted the primary lesion, could not be accessed. A larger number of public clonotypes was shared among persistent patients (approximately 3,000) than among newly diagnosed patients (about 990). Compared with newly diagnosed patients, persistent Graves' disease patients had lower TCR Shannon entropy and fewer highly expanded clones, which suggests clonal expansion. The authors noted that the small sample size was a limitation that may lower accuracy. Persistent disease showed preferential use of TRBV28, TRBJ1-2 and TRBJ2-5, whereas newly diagnosed disease favored TRBV20-1 and TRBJ2-1. Only the TCR beta chain was sequenced and analyzed.

The sample was also linked to a second study, of T cells in Graves' hyperthyroidism and ophthalmopathy. The second source states: Graves' hyperthyroidism was defined as stable when no progression to ophthalmopathy occurred over 18 months of follow-up. The hyperthyroidism patients were between 18 and 65 years old and newly diagnosed, with a disease duration of less than 2 months. Patients with uncontrolled infections, other autoimmune diseases, pregnancy or lactation were excluded. Diagnoses relied on clinical symptoms, serum thyroxine and TRAb, thyroid ultrasound and orbital computed tomography. The first round of RT-PCR for the TCR CDR3 was performed with the HTBI primer set and the Qiagen OneStep RT-PCR kit. Most expanded thyroid clonotypes (frequency above 0.001) were also found in blood, which suggests that blood repertoires may mirror thyroid immune responses. A 13 V-J signature model separated ophthalmopathy from stable hyperthyroidism, with around 91% sensitivity and 81.08% specificity in cross-validation and 80%/75% in testing. In validation, the model predicted progression to ophthalmopathy with approximately 70% sensitivity and about 72% specificity, a median of 6.5 months before onset. To identify TCR V-J signatures that set the groups apart, the researchers used a discovery cohort of 90 to 100 patients, made up of roughly 40 with Graves' ophthalmopathy and some 55 with stable Graves' hyperthyroidism. Whether ophthalmopathy could be predicted prospectively was tested in an independent validation cohort made up of under 20 hyperthyroidism patients plus 17 patients who later progressed to ophthalmopathy. For training and testing, the 100 or so patients in the discovery cohort were randomly divided in a 7:3 ratio. In roughly six Graves' hyperthyroidism patients, the study also compared T-cell repertoires from thyroid tissue with T-cell repertoires from blood. Following sampling, methimazole starting at 30 mg daily was given to hyperthyroidism patients, and high-dose intravenous methylprednisolone was given to ophthalmopathy patients. Libraries were constructed in a second round of multiplex PCR, after which size selection and purification were performed. Libraries were sequenced paired-end with 100 bp reads on an Illumina HiSeq2000. Raw data were processed with SOAPnuke, discarding reads with adapters, uncalled bases, mean Phred below 15, or no exact constant-primer or identifier match. COPE v1.2.5 was used to merge the high-quality paired reads, and each unique nucleotide sequence was defined as a clonotype. MiTCR v1.1 was used to align clonotypes to the IMGT TRBV, TRBD and TRBJ reference segments. Only V-J combinations with frequency above 0.0001, covering 98% to 99.2% of repertoires, were analysed. The TCS score was defined as the ratio of F50 (clonal expansion) to E x V (chaos), calculated using BLOSUM62-based TCRdist between CDR3 peptides within each V-J. Welch's t-statistics and random forest reduced 500 to 650 V-J features to about 12, which were used in a naive Bayes classifier (R e1071). Sample size was not statistically predetermined, and investigators were not blinded to group allocation. The paper describes TCR Vbeta CDR3 sequencing of 135 peripheral blood samples, made up of about 40 ophthalmopathy patients, roughly 72 hyperthyroidism patients and about 17 progressor patients.

The sequence derives from a woman younger than 30 with Graves disease. Donor details come from another sample of the same person, matched by shared clones. In this chain, TRBV4-1 is recombined with TRBJ2-7, and possibly TRBD2, on 5 matching bases. The specimen was peripheral blood mononuclear cells (PBMCs), collected at new diagnosis, from a patient treated with antithyroid drugs. The sequenced DNA is TGCGCCAGCAGCCAAGACCCAGATTGGGAGTACGAGCAGTACTTC. This is translated as CASSQDPDWEYEQYF.